This TCR beta chain was retrieved from a study of identical twins. Each CDR3 protein is one row after TCRdb ran MiXCR on the 5' RACE reads. Counted here are under 900,000 distinct CDR3 sequences, about 12% occurring once; the ten biggest clones make up around 1.5%. This clonotype was picked up a small number of times. The germline CDR1 and CDR2 sequences are MNHEY and SMNVEV (reference sequence). V was clipped by 4 bases and J by 14 bases; unmatched bases: 25. There are 17 residues in the CDR3. These same data were also listed under a study on yellow fever vaccine responses in identical twins.

The sequenced material came from PBMCs. This receptor was identified in a woman aged 18-29 years in good health. The chain is built from TRBV27 and TRBJ1-2, with 7 bases matching TRBD1. CDR3 sequence reads: CASSSLSSRQGPRGGTF. CDR3 bases: TGTGCCAGCAGTTCCCTCTCTTCCCGACAGGGCCCGCGAGGTGGTACCTTC.